A single sample gave rise to the 8 T cell receptor beta chains below, sequenced in a study of cytomegalovirus exposure and HLA in healthy donors. The PCR had 60 Vbeta and 13 Jbeta primers. Using immunoSEQ multiplex PCR, the repertoire was profiled, and TCRdb retains in-frame clones only, with some absent. The repertoire includes fewer than 200,000 clones, approximately 80% of them detected once, and more than 3.5% sits in the top ten. Sequenced sample: PBMCs. These receptors came from a man aged 30 to 39 in good health and CMV-seropositive.

The chain uses TRBV6-5 and TRBJ2-2; perhaps TRBD1 as D (5 bases). This CDR3 is 16 amino acids long. Germline V gene sequence: CDR1 MNHEY, CDR2 SVGAGI. V was clipped by 0 bases and J by 6 bases, with 14 bases between them. CDR3 coding DNA: TGTGCCAGCAGTTACTCGGGGCAGTCCTTACCCGGGGAGCTGTTTTTT. It specifies CASSYSGQSLPGELFF.

The chain uses TRBV7-2 and TRBJ2-5; the match to TRBD1 covers 7 bases. This CDR3 spans 15 amino acids. Germline V gene data show CDR1 as SGHTA and CDR2 as FQGNSA. Losses at the gene ends were 5 bases for V and 11 bases for J; bases not matched to a gene: 17. The chain's CDR3 is CASSTPGQERRPQYF. In DNA form, the CDR3 reads TGTGCCAGCAGCACCCCAGGACAGGAGAGGAGACCGCAGTACTTC.

This rearrangement joins TRBV5-6 to TRBJ1-6; 7 nucleotides match TRBD1. This CDR3 comprises 15 residues. CDR1 and CDR2 (germline): SGHDT, YYEEEE. With 4 bases clipped from V and 3 bases from J, the junction kept 4 bases outside the gene matches. CDR3 region: CASSPAGGYNSPLHF. In DNA, the CDR3 is TGTGCCAGCAGCCCCGCAGGGGGCTATAATTCACCCCTCCACTTT.

The V gene is TRBV19, the J gene TRBJ2-3; the match to TRBD1 covers 7 bases. Trimming removed 8 bases from V and 3 bases from J; junction bases left unmatched: 5. The CDR3 sequence is 13 residues long. CDR1 LNHDA and CDR2 SQIVND come from the germline V gene (reference sequence). The CDR3 is CASQTGYTDTQYF. CDR3 nucleotide sequence: TGTGCCAGTCAGACAGGGTATACAGATACGCAGTATTTT.

The J gene is TRBJ2-7, the V gene TRBV11-2; 15 nucleotides agree with TRBD2. After removal of 1 base from V and 2 bases from J, the junction contained 6 bases not matched to a gene. From germline, CDR1 is SGHAT and CDR2 FQNNGV. This CDR3 is built from 18 residues. Here the CDR3 reads CASSLVGLAGGRTYEQYF. The CDR3 nucleotides read TGTGCCAGCAGCTTAGTGGGACTAGCGGGGGGTCGAACCTACGAGCAGTACTTC.

This rearrangement joins TRBV7-8 to TRBJ1-2; a possible D gene is TRBD1 (6 bases). The germline V gene encodes CDR1 SGHVS and CDR2 FQNEAQ. The V end lost 2 bases, the J end lost 2 bases, and 12 bases lay between the germline ends. This CDR3 contains 15 residues. The CDR3 is CASSLTGTPNYGYTF. The CDR3 nucleotides read TGTGCCAGCAGCTTAACCGGGACACCCAACTATGGCTACACCTTC.

This clone occurred a few times. The gene calls are TRBV19 and TRBJ1-4; 8 bases map to TRBD1. V dropped 4 bases and J dropped 6; count of bases not matched to a gene: 10. Germline values: CDR1 LNHDA, CDR2 SQIVND (reference sequence). This CDR3 spans 16 amino acids. CDR3 nucleotide sequence: TGTGCCAGTAGTACCCACCCTGACAGGGGAGATGAAAAACTGTTTTTT. Its translation is CASSTHPDRGDEKLFF.

The rearrangement joins TRBV28 to TRBJ2-5; D possibly corresponds to TRBD1 (8 bases). CDR3 length equals 14 residues. Trimming pared 5 bases from V and 4 bases from J, leaving 14 bases between. Germline V CDR1 and CDR2: MDHEN, SYDVKM. CDR3: CASSADREGETQYF. CDR3 DNA: TGTGCCAGCAGTGCGGACAGGGAGGGAGAGACCCAGTACTTC. The complete variable domain, with remaining parts taken from reference TRBV28 and TRBJ2-5, reads DVKVTQSSRYLVKRTGEKVFLECVQDMDHENMFWYRQDPGLGLRLIYFSYDVKMKEKGDIPEGYSVSREKKERFSLILESASTNQTSMYLCASSADREGETQYFGPGTRLLVL.